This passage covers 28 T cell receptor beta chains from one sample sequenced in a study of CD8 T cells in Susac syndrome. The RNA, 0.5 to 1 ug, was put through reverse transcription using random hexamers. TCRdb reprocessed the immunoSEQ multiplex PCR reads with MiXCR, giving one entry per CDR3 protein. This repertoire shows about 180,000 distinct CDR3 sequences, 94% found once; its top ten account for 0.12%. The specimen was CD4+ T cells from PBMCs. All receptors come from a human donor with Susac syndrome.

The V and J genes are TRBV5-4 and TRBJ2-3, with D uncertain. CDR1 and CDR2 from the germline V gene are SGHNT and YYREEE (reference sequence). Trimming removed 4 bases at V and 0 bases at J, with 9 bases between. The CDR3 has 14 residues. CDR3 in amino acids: CASSISSSTDTQYF. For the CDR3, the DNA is TGTGCCAGCAGCATTTCCTCAAGCACAGATACGCAGTATTTT.

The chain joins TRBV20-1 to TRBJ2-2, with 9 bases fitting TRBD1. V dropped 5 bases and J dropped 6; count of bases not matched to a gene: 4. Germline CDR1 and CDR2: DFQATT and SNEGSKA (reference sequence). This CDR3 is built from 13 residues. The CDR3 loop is CSAPTGGAGELFF. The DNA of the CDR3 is TGCAGTGCTCCGACAGGGGGGGCCGGGGAGCTGTTTTTT.

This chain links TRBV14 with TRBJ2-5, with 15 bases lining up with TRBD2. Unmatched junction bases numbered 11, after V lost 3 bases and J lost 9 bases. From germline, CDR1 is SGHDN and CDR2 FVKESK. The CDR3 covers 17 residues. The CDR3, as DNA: TGTGCCAGCAGCCATTCCGGACTAGCGGGGGGGACCATGGCCCAGTACTTC. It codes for CASSHSGLAGGTMAQYF.

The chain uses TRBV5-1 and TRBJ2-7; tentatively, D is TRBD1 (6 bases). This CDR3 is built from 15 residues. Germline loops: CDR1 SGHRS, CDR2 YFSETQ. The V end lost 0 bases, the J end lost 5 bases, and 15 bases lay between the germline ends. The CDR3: CASSLGAGVEDEQYF. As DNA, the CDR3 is TGCGCCAGCAGCTTGGGGGCAGGGGTCGAGGACGAGCAGTACTTC.

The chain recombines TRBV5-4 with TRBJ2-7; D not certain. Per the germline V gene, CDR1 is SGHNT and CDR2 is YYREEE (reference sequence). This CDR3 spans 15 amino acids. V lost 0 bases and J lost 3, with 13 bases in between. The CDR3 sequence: CASSLGGGRIYEQYF. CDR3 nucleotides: TGTGCCAGCAGCTTGGGTGGCGGCCGGATCTACGAGCAGTACTTC.

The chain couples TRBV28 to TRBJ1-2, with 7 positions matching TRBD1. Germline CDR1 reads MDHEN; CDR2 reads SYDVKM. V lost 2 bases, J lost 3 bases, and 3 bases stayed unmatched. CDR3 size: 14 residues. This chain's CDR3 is CASSLPGGDYGYTF. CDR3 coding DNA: TGTGCCAGCAGTTTACCAGGGGGGGACTATGGCTACACCTTC.

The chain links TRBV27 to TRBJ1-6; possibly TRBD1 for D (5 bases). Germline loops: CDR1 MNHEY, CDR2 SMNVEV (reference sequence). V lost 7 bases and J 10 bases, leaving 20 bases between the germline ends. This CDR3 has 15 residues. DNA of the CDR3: TGTGCCAGCACCGCGGACACTCACGACGGATCACCCCTCCACTTT. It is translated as CASTADTHDGSPLHF.

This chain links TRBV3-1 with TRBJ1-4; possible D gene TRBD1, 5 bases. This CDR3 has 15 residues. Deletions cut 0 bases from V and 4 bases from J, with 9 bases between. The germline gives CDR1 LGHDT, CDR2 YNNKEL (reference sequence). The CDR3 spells CASSQEQARNEKLFF. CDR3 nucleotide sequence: TGTGCCAGCAGCCAAGAACAGGCCCGTAATGAAAAACTGTTTTTT.

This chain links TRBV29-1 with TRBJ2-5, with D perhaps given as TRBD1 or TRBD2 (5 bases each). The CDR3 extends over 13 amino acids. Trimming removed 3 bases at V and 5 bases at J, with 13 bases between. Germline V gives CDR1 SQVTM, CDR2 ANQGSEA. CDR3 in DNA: TGCAGCGTTGATTGGGGGAACGGCGAGACCCAGTACTTC. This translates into CSVDWGNGETQYF. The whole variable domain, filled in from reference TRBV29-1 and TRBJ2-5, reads SAVISQKPSRDICQRGTSLTIQCQVDSQVTMMFWYRQQPGQSLTLIATANQGSEATYESGFVIDKFPISRPNLTFSTLTVSNMSPEDSSIYLCSVDWGNGETQYFGPGTRLLVL.

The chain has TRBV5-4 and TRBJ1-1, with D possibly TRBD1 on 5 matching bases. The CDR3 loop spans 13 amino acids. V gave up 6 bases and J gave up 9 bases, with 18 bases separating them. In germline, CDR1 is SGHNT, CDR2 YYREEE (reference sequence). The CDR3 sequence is CASISGRAGKAFF. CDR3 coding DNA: TGTGCCAGCATCTCTGGTAGGGCAGGGAAAGCTTTCTTT.

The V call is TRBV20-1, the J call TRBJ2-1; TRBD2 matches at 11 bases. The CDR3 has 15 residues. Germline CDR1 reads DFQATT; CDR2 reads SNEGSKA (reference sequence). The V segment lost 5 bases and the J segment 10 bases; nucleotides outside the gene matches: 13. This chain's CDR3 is CSAQDTSGGPEEQFF. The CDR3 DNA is TGCAGTGCTCAAGACACTAGCGGGGGCCCCGAGGAGCAGTTCTTC.

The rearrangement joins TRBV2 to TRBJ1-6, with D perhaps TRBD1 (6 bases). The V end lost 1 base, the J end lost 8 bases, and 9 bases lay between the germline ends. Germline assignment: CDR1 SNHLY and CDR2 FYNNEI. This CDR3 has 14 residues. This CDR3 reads CASSEEGGDSPLHF. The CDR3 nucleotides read TGTGCCAGCAGTGAAGAGGGGGGAGATTCACCCCTCCACTTT.

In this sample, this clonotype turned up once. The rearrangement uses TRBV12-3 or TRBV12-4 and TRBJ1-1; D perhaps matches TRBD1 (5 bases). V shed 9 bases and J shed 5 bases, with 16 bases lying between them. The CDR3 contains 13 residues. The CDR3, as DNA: TGTGCCAGTCAAGGGCAGGGAGGGACTGAAGCTTTCTTT. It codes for CASQGQGGTEAFF.

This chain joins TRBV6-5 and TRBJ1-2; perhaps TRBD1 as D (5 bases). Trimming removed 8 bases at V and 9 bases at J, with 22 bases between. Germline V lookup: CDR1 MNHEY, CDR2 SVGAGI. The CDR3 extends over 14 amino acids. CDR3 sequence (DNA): TGTGCCAGCGGTGCCAGCCGGGGCTATTGGAGCTACACCTTC. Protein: CASGASRGYWSYTF.

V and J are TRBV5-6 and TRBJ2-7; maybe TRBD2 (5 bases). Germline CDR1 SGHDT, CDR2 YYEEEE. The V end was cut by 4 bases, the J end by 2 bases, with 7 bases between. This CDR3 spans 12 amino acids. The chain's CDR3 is CASSEGAYEQYF. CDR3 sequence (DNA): TGTGCCAGCAGCGAGGGTGCCTACGAGCAGTACTTC.

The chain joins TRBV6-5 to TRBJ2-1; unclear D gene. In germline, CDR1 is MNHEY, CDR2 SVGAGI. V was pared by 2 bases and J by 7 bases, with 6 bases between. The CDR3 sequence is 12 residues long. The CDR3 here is CASSYKGNEQFF. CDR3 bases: TGTGCCAGCAGTTACAAGGGAAATGAGCAGTTCTTC.

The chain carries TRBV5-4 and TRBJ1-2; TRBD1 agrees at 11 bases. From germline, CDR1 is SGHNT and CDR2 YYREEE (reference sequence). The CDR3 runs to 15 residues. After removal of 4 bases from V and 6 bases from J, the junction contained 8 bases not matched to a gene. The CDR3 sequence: CASSTRTGGVNGYTF. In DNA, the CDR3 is TGTGCCAGCAGCACAAGGACAGGGGGCGTAAATGGCTACACCTTC.

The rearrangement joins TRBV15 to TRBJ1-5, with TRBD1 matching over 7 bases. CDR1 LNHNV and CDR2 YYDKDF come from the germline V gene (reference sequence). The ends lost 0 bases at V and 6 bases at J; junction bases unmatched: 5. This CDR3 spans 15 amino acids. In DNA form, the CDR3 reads TGTGCCACCAGCAGAGATCTAAAGGGGGCTCAGCCCCAGCATTTT. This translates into CATSRDLKGAQPQHF.

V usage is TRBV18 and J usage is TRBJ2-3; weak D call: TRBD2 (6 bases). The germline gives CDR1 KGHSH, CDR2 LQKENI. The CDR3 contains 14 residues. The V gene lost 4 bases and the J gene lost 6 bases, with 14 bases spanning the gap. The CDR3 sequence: CASSRDMTRDTQYF. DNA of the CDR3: TGTGCCAGCTCACGCGACATGACTAGGGATACGCAGTATTTT.

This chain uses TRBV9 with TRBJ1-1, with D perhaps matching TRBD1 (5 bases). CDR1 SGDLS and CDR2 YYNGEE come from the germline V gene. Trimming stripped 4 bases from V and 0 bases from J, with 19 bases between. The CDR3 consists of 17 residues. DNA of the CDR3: TGTGCCAGCAGCCCGGCCGTTGGGGCCAGGATGAACACTGAAGCTTTCTTT. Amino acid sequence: CASSPAVGARMNTEAFF. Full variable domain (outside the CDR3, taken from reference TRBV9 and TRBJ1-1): DSGVTQTPKHLITATGQRVTLRCSPRSGDLSVYWYQQSLDQGLQFLIQYYNGEERAKGNILERFSAQQFPDLHSELNLSSLELGDSALYFCASSPAVGARMNTEAFFGQGTRLTVV.

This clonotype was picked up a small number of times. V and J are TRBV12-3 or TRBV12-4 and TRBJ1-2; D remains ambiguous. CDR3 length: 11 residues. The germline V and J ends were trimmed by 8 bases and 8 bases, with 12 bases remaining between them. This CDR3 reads CASRRDRGYTF. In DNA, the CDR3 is TGTGCCAGCCGGCGAGATAGGGGCTACACCTTC.

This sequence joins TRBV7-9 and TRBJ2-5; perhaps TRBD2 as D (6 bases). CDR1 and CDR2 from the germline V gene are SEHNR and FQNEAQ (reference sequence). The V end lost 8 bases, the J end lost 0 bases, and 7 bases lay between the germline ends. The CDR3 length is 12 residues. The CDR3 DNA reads TGTGCCAGCGCGGGATACCAAGAGACCCAGTACTTC. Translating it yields CASAGYQETQYF.

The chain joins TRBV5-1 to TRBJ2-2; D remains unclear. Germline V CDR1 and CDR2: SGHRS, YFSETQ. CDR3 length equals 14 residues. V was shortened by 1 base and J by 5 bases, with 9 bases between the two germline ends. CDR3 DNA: TGCGCCAGCAGCTTGCGGAATCCTACCGGGGAGCTGTTTTTT. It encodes CASSLRNPTGELFF.

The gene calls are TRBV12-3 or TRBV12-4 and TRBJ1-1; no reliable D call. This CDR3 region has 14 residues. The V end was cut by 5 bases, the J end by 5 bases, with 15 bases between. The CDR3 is CASSPVSGRTEAFF. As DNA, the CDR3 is TGTGCCAGCAGTCCAGTTTCAGGACGAACTGAAGCTTTCTTT.

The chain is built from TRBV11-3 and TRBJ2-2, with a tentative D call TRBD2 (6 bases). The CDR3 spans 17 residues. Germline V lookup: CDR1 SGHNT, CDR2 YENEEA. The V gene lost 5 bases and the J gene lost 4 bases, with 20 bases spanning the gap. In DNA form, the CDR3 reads TGTGCCAGCAGCGCAATCCTGGACTCCGGGGGCACCGGGGAGCTGTTTTTT. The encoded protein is CASSAILDSGGTGELFF. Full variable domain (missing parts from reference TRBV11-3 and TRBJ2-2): EAGVVQSPRYKIIEKKQPVAFWCNPISGHNTLYWYLQNLGQGPELLIRYENEEAVDDSQLPKDRFSAERLKGVDSTLKIQPAELGDSAVYLCASSAILDSGGTGELFFGEGSRLTVL.

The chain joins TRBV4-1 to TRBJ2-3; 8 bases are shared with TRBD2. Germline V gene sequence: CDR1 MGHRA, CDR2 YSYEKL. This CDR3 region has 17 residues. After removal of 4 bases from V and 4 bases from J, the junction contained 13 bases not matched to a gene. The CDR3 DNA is TGCGCCAGCAGCCCCCCGATAGGCGGGGGGACCCCAGATACGCAGTATTTT. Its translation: CASSPPIGGGTPDTQYF.

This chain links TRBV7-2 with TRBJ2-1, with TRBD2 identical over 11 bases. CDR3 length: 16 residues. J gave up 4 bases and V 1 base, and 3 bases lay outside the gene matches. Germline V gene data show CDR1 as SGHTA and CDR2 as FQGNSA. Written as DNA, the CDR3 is TGTGCCAGCAGCTTAGTAGGGACTAGCGGATACAATGAGCAGTTCTTC. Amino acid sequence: CASSLVGTSGYNEQFF.

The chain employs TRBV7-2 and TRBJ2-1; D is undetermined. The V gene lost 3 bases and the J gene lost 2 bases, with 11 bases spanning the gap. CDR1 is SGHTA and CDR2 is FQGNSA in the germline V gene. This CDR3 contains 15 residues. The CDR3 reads CASSFDGRAYNEQFF. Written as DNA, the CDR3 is TGTGCCAGCAGCTTCGATGGAAGGGCCTACAATGAGCAGTTCTTC.